Here is one T cell receptor beta chain with its context. This sample stems from a study of T cell responses to AZD1222 COVID-19 vaccine. Study overall: Researchers grouped second doses given at about 4 or about 12 weeks into one pool.

CDR1 MRHNA and CDR2 SNTAGT come from the germline V gene. J lost 8 bases, V lost 5 bases, and 7 bases had no gene match. The CDR3 consists of 15 residues. Using immunoSEQ multiplex PCR, the repertoire was profiled, and TCRdb retains in-frame clones only, with some absent. In the table there are 120,000 or so clones, roughly 85% of which are singletons. The chain combines TRBV6-4 with TRBJ2-1; 12 nucleotides match TRBD2. The sample was peripheral blood, taken on day 0 of AZD1222 vaccination. The origin of this receptor is an adult in good health. The chain's CDR3 is CASSSSGGGHDEQFF. The CDR3 nucleotides are TGTGCCAGCAGTTCTAGCGGGGGGGGACACGATGAGCAGTTCTTC.